This T cell receptor beta chain was identified during a study of response to subunit inactivated influenza vaccine. Study results and limitations: Authors suggested that a seasonal influenza vaccination recruits few new T cells each time.

CDR3 length equals 14 residues. V was clipped by 7 bases and J by 2 bases; unmatched bases: 5. As to this clonotype: Its cognate antigen is unknown.

TCRdb reprocessed the RT-PCR reads with MiXCR, giving one entry per CDR3 protein. The data contain 530,000 or so distinct CDR3 sequences, 10% to 15% of them singletons. This sample comprised PBMCs from blood, obtained on the day of vaccination. This receptor was obtained from a man between 45 and 60 years old who received an inactivated influenza vaccine. This sequence joins TRBV12-3 or TRBV12-4 and TRBJ1-2, with TRBD1 matching over 9 bases. This CDR3 is CASNPGQGNYGYTF. The CDR3 DNA sequence: TGTGCCAGCAACCCAGGACAGGGGAACTATGGCTACACCTTC.